This T cell receptor beta chain was identified during a study of technical replicates of blood from a handful of donors. This clone was found a few times. Per the germline V gene, CDR1 is SQVTM and CDR2 is ANQGSEA. CDR3 length equals 14 residues. Losses at the gene ends were 4 bases for V and 3 bases for J; bases not matched to a gene: 3. Assay used: immunoSEQ multiplex PCR; TCRdb lists only in-frame clones, some missing. The table shows around 53,000 clones, with about 86% occurring only once. This TCR was sampled from a human donor in good health. Some clones in this sample may be carry-over from other donors' samples. Sequencing input: PBMCs. This chain connects TRBV29-1 to TRBJ2-2, with TRBD2 identical over 9 bases. The CDR3, as DNA: TGCAGCGTTGCTAGCGGGACCTACACCGGGGAGCTGTTTTTT. Translated: CSVASGTYTGELFF.